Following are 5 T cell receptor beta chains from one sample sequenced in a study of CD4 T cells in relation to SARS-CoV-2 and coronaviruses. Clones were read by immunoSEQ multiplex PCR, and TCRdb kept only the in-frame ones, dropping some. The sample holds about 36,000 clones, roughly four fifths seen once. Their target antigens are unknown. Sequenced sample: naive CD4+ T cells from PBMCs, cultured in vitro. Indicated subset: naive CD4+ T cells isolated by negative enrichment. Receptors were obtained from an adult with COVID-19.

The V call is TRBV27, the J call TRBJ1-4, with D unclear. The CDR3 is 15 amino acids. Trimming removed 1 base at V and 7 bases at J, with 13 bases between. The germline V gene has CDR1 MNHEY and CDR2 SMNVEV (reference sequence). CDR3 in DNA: TGTGCCAGCAGTTTATTGGGGAGTCGGGGTGAAAAACTGTTTTTT. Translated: CASSLLGSRGEKLFF.

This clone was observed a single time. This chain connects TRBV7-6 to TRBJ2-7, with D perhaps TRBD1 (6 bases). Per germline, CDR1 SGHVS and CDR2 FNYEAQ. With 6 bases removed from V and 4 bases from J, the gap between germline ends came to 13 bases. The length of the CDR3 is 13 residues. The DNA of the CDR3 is TGTGCCAGCAGTTCTGACAGGAATTACGAGCAGTACTTC. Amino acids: CASSSDRNYEQYF. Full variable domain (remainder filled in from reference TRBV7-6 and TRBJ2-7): GAGVSQSPRYKVTKRGQDVALRCDPISGHVSLYWYRQALGQGPEFLTYFNYEAQQDKSGLPNDRFSAERPEGSISTLTIQRTEQRDSAMYRCASSSDRNYEQYFGPGTRLTVT.

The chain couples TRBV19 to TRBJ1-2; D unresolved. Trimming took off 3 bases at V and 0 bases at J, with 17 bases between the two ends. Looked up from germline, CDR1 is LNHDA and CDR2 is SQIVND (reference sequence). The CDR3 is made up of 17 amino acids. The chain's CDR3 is CASSIRGSQTANYGYTF. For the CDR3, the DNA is TGTGCCAGTAGTATCCGTGGTTCGCAGACCGCTAACTATGGCTACACCTTC.

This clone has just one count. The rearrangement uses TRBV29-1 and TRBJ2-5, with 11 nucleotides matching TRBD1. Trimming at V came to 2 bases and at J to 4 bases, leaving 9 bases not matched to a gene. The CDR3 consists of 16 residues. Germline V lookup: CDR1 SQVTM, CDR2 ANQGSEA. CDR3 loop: CSVEPMGQGEAETQYF. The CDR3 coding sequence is TGCAGCGTTGAACCGATGGGACAGGGGGAGGCAGAGACCCAGTACTTC.

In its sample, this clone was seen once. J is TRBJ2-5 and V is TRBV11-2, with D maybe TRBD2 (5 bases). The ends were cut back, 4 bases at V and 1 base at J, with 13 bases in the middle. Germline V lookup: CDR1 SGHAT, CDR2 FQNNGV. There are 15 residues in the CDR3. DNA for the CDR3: TGTGCCAGCAGCTGGAGCCGGGGAATCCAAGAGACCCAGTACTTC. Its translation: CASSWSRGIQETQYF.